The present TCR beta chain was sequenced within a study of cytomegalovirus exposure and HLA in healthy donors. Study-level points and caveats: Later on, a genetic analysis was performed. It linked a missense variant in DCLRE1C with V- and J-gene trimming of TCR beta. Diagnosis of cytomegalovirus status made by the classifier reportedly showed high specificity and sensitivity. The authors assumed roughly uniform sequencing depth across donors for presence/absence analyses.

The CDR3 is made up of 14 amino acids. J lost 5 bases, V lost 5 bases, and 8 bases had no gene match. The germline gives CDR1 MGHRA, CDR2 YSYEKL. With 60 Vbeta and 13 Jbeta primers, the PCR was carried out. As originally analysed: Approximately 11 million shared chains were among about 80 million unique TCR beta chains counted in a later analysis. Assay used: immunoSEQ multiplex PCR; TCRdb lists only in-frame clones, some missing. From that table come the V and J calls and clone size; the DNA was used to work out D and trimming. The repertoire has under 150,000 clones, just under 85% of them found once; the top ten carry about 1.5%. On this clone: Its antigen is currently unknown.

The chain combines TRBV4-1 with TRBJ2-7; 8 nucleotides align to TRBD1. The receptor comes from a man aged 25-45 years in good health and CMV-seropositive. Sample: PBMCs. The CDR3 coding sequence is TGCGCCAGCAGCGAAGGGACAGGTTCCCACGAGCAGTACTTC. Translation gives CASSEGTGSHEQYF.